The 30 T cell receptor beta chains presented below share a single source sample, sequenced in a study of CD8+CD57+ T cells in acquired aplastic anemia. Investigators profiled TCR beta VDJ and CDR3 from genomic DNA template. TCRdb used MiXCR to reprocess the reads, holding one entry per CDR3 protein. Of more than 150,000 distinct CDR3 sequences detected, roughly 50% appear once; the ten largest clones hold about 1.8%. In patients chosen for sequencing, flow cytometry had shown CD8+CD57+ cell expansion. The sample taken for sequencing was sorted CD4+, CD8+, or CD8+CD57+ T cells (not recorded which) from PBMCs. Receptors originate from a human donor with aplastic anemia.

The genes are TRBV19 and TRBJ1-1; D is unresolved. Germline V gives CDR1 LNHDA, CDR2 SQIVND (reference sequence). The CDR3 spans 13 residues. Between the trimmed V and J ends, which lost 1 base and 2 bases, there was a span of 5 bases. CDR3 bases: TGTGCCAGTAGTATAGCATTAAACACTGAAGCTTTCTTT. Its protein is CASSIALNTEAFF. Full variable domain (remainder filled in from reference TRBV19 and TRBJ1-1): DGGITQSPKYLFRKEGQNVTLSCEQNLNHDAMYWYRQDPGQGLRLIYYSQIVNDFQKGDIAEGYSVSREKKESFPLTVTSAQKNPTAFYLCASSIALNTEAFFGQGTRLTVV.

This rearrangement joins TRBV10-3 to TRBJ2-7; D may be TRBD1 or TRBD2 (5 bases each). Trimming removed 4 bases from V and 0 bases from J, with 13 bases in between. This CDR3 has 15 residues. Germline V gene sequence: CDR1 ENHRY, CDR2 SYGVKD. CDR3 sequence: CAISGGAGSSYEQYF. CDR3 DNA sequence: TGTGCCATCAGTGGTGGGGCGGGTAGCTCCTACGAGCAGTACTTC.

The sample holds a few counts of this clonotype. This chain uses TRBV10-3 with TRBJ1-1; D might be TRBD1 (6 bases). In germline, CDR1 is ENHRY, CDR2 SYGVKD. CDR3 size: 13 residues. V was pared by 10 bases and J by 5 bases, with 17 bases between. The CDR3 coding sequence is TGTGCCACCAGGGACACGGTGCAGACTGAAGCTTTCTTT. It translates to CATRDTVQTEAFF.

V is TRBV5-5 and J is TRBJ2-7, with 8 bases aligning to TRBD1. This CDR3 spans 15 amino acids. Germline CDR1 and CDR2: SGHKS and YYEKEE (reference sequence). The junction had 6 bases not matched to a gene; V was cut back by 4 bases and J by 0 bases. CDR3: CASSPRQGSSYEQYF. In DNA form, the CDR3 reads TGTGCCAGCAGCCCGCGACAGGGGAGCTCCTACGAGCAGTACTTC.

The chain uses TRBV20-1 and TRBJ2-1; 10 nucleotides line up with TRBD2. The CDR3 runs 15 residues. The V segment lost 2 bases and the J segment 7 bases; nucleotides outside the gene matches: 8. Germline CDR1 is DFQATT and CDR2 is SNEGSKA (reference sequence). For the CDR3, the DNA is TGCAGTGCTAGACAGCGGGGGGGCCTGGGGAATGAGCAGTTCTTC. It yields the protein CSARQRGGLGNEQFF.

This clonotype has a handful of counts. The V and J genes are TRBV10-3 and TRBJ1-6; TRBD1 matches 7 bases. This CDR3 is built from 16 residues. Germline V gene lookup returns CDR1 ENHRY and CDR2 SYGVKD. Trimming at V came to 2 bases and at J to 0 bases, leaving 1 base not matched to a gene. The CDR3 DNA reads TGTGCCATCAGTGAGAGGACAGGCTCCTATAATTCACCCCTCCACTTT. Residues: CAISERTGSYNSPLHF.

V gene TRBV15 combines with J gene TRBJ2-3; D is undetermined. The germline gives CDR1 LNHNV, CDR2 YYDKDF (reference sequence). V was trimmed by 3 bases and J by 5 bases, leaving 6 bases between them. The CDR3 loop spans 12 amino acids. CDR3 in amino acids: CATSSDIDTQYF. The CDR3 bases are TGTGCCACCAGCAGTGATATAGATACGCAGTATTTT.

This clonotype was counted at least ten times. The chain employs TRBV6-1 and TRBJ1-2; 12 bases are a match to TRBD1. The CDR3 has 15 amino acids. Germline assignment: CDR1 MNHNS and CDR2 SASEGT. With V trimmed by 6 bases and J by 2 bases, 4 bases remained unmatched. The DNA for the CDR3 is TGTGCCAGCAGAGAGGGACAGGGGGCAAACTATGGCTACACCTTC. It specifies CASREGQGANYGYTF.

The CDR3 DNA reads as TGTGCCATCAGCGTGGACACCGACTACGGATACGAGCAGTACTTC. Translation: CAISVDTDYGYEQYF. V gene TRBV10-3 combines with J gene TRBJ2-7; D could derive from TRBD1 or TRBD2 (5 bases each). This CDR3 region has 15 residues. CDR1 is ENHRY and CDR2 is SYGVKD in the germline V gene. The germline V and J ends were trimmed by 6 bases and 4 bases, with 19 bases remaining between them.

About this clonotype: A single base separates this from a much larger clone, so it may be a read error. In DNA form, the CDR3 reads TGTGCCAGCAGTCACGATGGGGCCAGGGGGGCCAACGTCCTGACTTTC. The encoded protein is CASSHDGARGANVLTF. The chain links TRBV6-5 to TRBJ2-6; possible D gene TRBD1, 5 bases. The CDR3 sequence is 16 residues long. Trimming removed 5 bases at V and 4 bases at J, with 15 bases between. Per the germline V gene, CDR1 is MNHEY and CDR2 is SVGAGI.

Concerning this clonotype: Sequence at one end of the junction differs from germline and may be a read error. This chain connects TRBV9 to TRBJ1-4; D is possibly TRBD1 (6 bases). From germline, CDR1 is SGDLS and CDR2 YYNGEE. The CDR3 length is 16 residues. The CDR3 here is CASSFSRTVNNEKLFF. CDR3 bases: TGTGCCAGCAGCTTCTCCAGGACAGTGAATAATGAAAAACTGTTTTTC.

This clonotype was counted ten times or more. The chain has TRBV2 and TRBJ1-2; D is uncertain. The CDR3 runs 15 residues. Germline V gene sequence: CDR1 SNHLY, CDR2 FYNNEI. V was pared by 10 bases and J by 1 base, with 19 bases between. DNA of the CDR3: TGTGCCACCCTACCTTCTAATTTGAATAACTATGGCTACACCTTC. Its translation is CATLPSNLNNYGYTF.

This clonotype was observed at least ten times. The chain combines TRBV5-4 with TRBJ1-6, with D possibly TRBD1 on 6 matching bases. V gave up 0 bases and J gave up 12 bases, with 7 bases separating them. CDR1 and CDR2 (germline): SGHNT, YYREEE (reference sequence). The CDR3 sequence is 12 residues long. The CDR3 spells CASSLVDRPLHF. The CDR3 bases are TGTGCCAGCAGCTTGGTGGACAGACCCCTCCACTTT.

The table lists this clonotype with many counts. The chain employs TRBV7-2 and TRBJ2-3; possible D gene TRBD2, 5 bases. The CDR3 has 12 amino acids. V lost 4 bases, J lost 5 bases, and 7 bases lay in between. Germline-derived CDR1 and CDR2 are SGHTA and FQGNSA. CDR3 sequence: CASSSRGDTQYF. The CDR3 DNA reads TGTGCCAGCAGCTCACGGGGAGATACGCAGTATTTT.

Comments on this clonotype: At one end, the junction sequence differs from germline, possibly due to a read error. The chain combines TRBV10-3 with TRBJ2-7; D might be TRBD2 (5 bases). Germline-derived CDR1 and CDR2 are ENHRY and SYGVKD. The CDR3 has 14 amino acids. CDR3 region: CASSYSGITYEQYF. For the CDR3, the DNA is TGTGCCAGCAGTTACTCGGGAATAACCTACGAGCAGTACTTC.

This clonotype was counted many times. The J gene is TRBJ2-3, the V gene TRBV19; D unclear. The germline CDR1 and CDR2 sequences are LNHDA and SQIVND (reference sequence). V was cut by 7 bases and J by 4 bases, with 12 bases left in between. This CDR3 has 13 amino acids. The CDR3 region has the DNA TGTGCCAGTACTGGATTAATATCAGATACGCAGTATTTT. Its protein product is CASTGLISDTQYF.

This clonotype is a singleton in its sample. The germline gene is not matched at one end of the junction; a read error may be the cause. CDR3 amino acids: CASSPGQAFYGQYF. The CDR3 DNA reads as TGTGCCAGCTCACCCGGACAGGCGTTCTACGGGCAGTACTTC. V is TRBV18 and J is TRBJ2-7, with 7 bases that match TRBD1. The CDR3 covers 14 residues. Germline V gene data show CDR1 as KGHSH and CDR2 as LQKENI.

Ten or more counts support this clonotype. The chain has TRBV29-1 and TRBJ2-7; the D is unclear. Germline assignment: CDR1 SQVTM and CDR2 ANQGSEA. V was pared by 2 bases and J by 0 bases, with 8 bases between. CDR3 length: 13 amino acids. CDR3 protein: CSVEQLSSYEQYF. In DNA, the CDR3 is TGCAGCGTTGAACAGTTAAGCTCCTACGAGCAGTACTTC.

This clonotype has at least ten counts. The V and J genes are TRBV12-3 or TRBV12-4 and TRBJ1-3, with TRBD1 matching 8 bases. CDR3 length: 14 residues. The ends lost 5 bases at V and 8 bases at J; junction bases unmatched: 8. CDR3 bases: TGTGCCAGCAGTCCGACAGGGGAGTTTTACACCATATATTTT. Its translation: CASSPTGEFYTIYF.

The chain has TRBV5-1 and TRBJ1-6; no reliable D call. V dropped 5 bases and J dropped 10 bases, with 19 bases sitting between them. The germline V gene encodes CDR1 SGHRS and CDR2 YFSETQ. CDR3 length equals 15 residues. The CDR3 here is CASSRREAVRSPLHF. The CDR3 nucleotides read TGCGCCAGCAGTCGACGGGAGGCGGTAAGGTCACCCCTCCACTTT.

The chain links TRBV2 to TRBJ2-2; TRBD1 agrees at 9 bases. The CDR3 covers 16 residues. Germline V CDR1 and CDR2: SNHLY, FYNNEI. Trimming removed 5 bases from V and 4 bases from J; junction bases left unmatched: 8. CDR3 loop: CASSILGDRATGELFF. The DNA for the CDR3 is TGTGCCAGCAGTATCCTCGGGGACAGGGCCACCGGGGAGCTGTTTTTT.

This clonotype showed up many times. J is TRBJ2-3 and V is TRBV9; 9 bases match TRBD2. CDR3 length: 16 amino acids. CDR1 and CDR2 from the germline V gene are SGDLS and YYNGEE. Trimming cost V 6 bases and J 4 bases; bases outside gene matches: 12. In nucleotides, the CDR3 is TGTGCCAGCACCCAGTGGGCGGGGGGGCCCCCAGATACGCAGTATTTT. The encoded protein is CASTQWAGGPPDTQYF.

This clonotype was seen many times. CDR3 in DNA: TGTGCCAGCAGTTCGATACGGACTAGCGGGGGGAACACAGATACGCAGTATTTT. This sequence encodes CASSSIRTSGGNTDTQYF. The chain recombines TRBV12-3 or TRBV12-4 with TRBJ2-3, with TRBD2 matching over 14 bases. The ends lost 4 bases at V and 2 bases at J; junction bases unmatched: 8. The CDR3 runs to 18 residues.

This clonotype was seen a single time. At one boundary the junction diverges from the germline segment, which might be a read error. The chain employs TRBV29-1 and TRBJ2-7, with TRBD2 matching 7 bases. The germline V gene encodes CDR1 SQVTM and CDR2 ANQGSEA. The CDR3 is 11 residues long. CDR3 nucleotide sequence: TGCGGCGTGGGGACGGGGGGATTGCGGTACTTC. It encodes CGVGTGGLRYF.

This sequence joins TRBV20-1 and TRBJ1-5, with 11 bases identical to TRBD1. CDR1 is DFQATT and CDR2 is SNEGSKA in the germline V gene (reference sequence). The CDR3 is made up of 15 amino acids. V shed 3 bases, J shed 4 bases, and the junction held 5 bases outside the gene matches. Written as DNA, the CDR3 is TGCAGTGCTAGCGGTGGACAGGGGGCTAATCAGCCCCAGCATTTT. Encoded protein: CSASGGQGANQPQHF.

With regard to this clonotype: Sequence at one end of the junction differs from germline and may be a read error. This rearrangement joins TRBV7-8 to TRBJ2-5, with a tentative D call TRBD2 (5 bases). CDR3 length: 14 amino acids. CDR1 and CDR2 from the germline V gene are SGHVS and FQNEAQ. CDR3 sequence: CTSSRIRGKETQYF. The CDR3 coding sequence is TGCACCAGCAGCCGAATACGGGGAAAAGAGACCCAGTACTTC. The complete variable domain, with remaining parts taken from reference TRBV7-8 and TRBJ2-5, reads GAGVSQSPRYKVAKRGQDVALRCDPISGHVSLFWYQQALGQGPEFLTYFQNEAQLDKSGLPSDRFFAERPEGSVSTLKIQRTQQEDSAVYLCTSSRIRGKETQYFGPGTRLLVL.

In this sample, this clonotype turned up many times. DNA for the CDR3: TGTGCCAGCGGGCCGCGACCCTACGAGCAGTACTTC. It specifies CASGPRPYEQYF. This rearrangement joins TRBV12-3 or TRBV12-4 to TRBJ2-7; no reliable D call. With 8 bases removed from V and 2 bases from J, the gap between germline ends came to 10 bases. The CDR3 is 12 amino acids.

Points on this clonotype: It may be a read error: a sequence one base away is much more abundant. Here the CDR3 DNA reads TGTGCCAGCAGCCGACGGACTGGGAACACTGAAGCTTCCTTT. Translating gives CASSRRTGNTEASF. This rearrangement joins TRBV6-5 to TRBJ1-1; D is uncertain. CDR1 and CDR2 from the germline V gene are MNHEY and SVGAGI. The CDR3 is made up of 14 amino acids.

This clonotype was seen a few times. This sequence joins TRBV11-2 and TRBJ2-5, with D tentatively TRBD2 (7 bases). V was shortened by 0 bases and J by 5 bases, with 22 bases between the two germline ends. The CDR3 runs to 18 residues. Germline V CDR1 and CDR2: SGHAT, FQNNGV. CDR3: CASSLEGTGRGFAETQYF. As DNA, the CDR3 is TGTGCCAGCAGCTTAGAAGGAACAGGGAGGGGATTTGCGGAGACCCAGTACTTC.

This clonotype was seen only a few times. The CDR3 spells CSARPLRGYEQYF. The CDR3 bases are TGCAGTGCTAGGCCCCTTAGAGGCTACGAGCAGTACTTC. This chain links TRBV20-1 with TRBJ2-7; D is undetermined. The CDR3 is made up of 13 amino acids. Trimming stripped 3 bases from V and 3 bases from J, with 12 bases between. Looked up from germline, CDR1 is DFQATT and CDR2 is SNEGSKA (reference sequence).